The 32 T cell receptor beta chains presented below share a single source sample, sequenced in a study of tumor-infiltrating lymphocytes in localized non-small cell lung cancer. Sequenced by immunoSEQ multiplex PCR; TCRdb stores in-frame clones only, minus some. The sample lists several thousand clones, 50% to 75% occurring once. Sequencing was done on a sample of uninvolved lung tissue not adjacent to the tumor. The source of these receptors is a human donor with non-small cell lung cancer.

CDR3 loop: CASSFKSQETQYF. The CDR3 DNA reads as TGCGCCAGCAGCTTTAAGTCCCAAGAGACCCAGTACTTC. V and J are TRBV5-1 and TRBJ2-5; D not certain. CDR3 length equals 13 residues. Trimming shortened V by 2 bases and J by 1 base, and 6 bases separated the two germline ends. Per the germline V gene, CDR1 is SGHRS and CDR2 is YFSETQ.

The chain is built from TRBV14 and TRBJ2-5; 8 bases align to TRBD2. This CDR3 is 15 amino acids long. From germline, CDR1 is SGHDN and CDR2 FVKESK. The trim removed 2 bases at V and 2 bases at J, leaving 4 bases unmatched. CDR3 sequence (DNA): TGTGCCAGCAGCCAATACACGGGGGGGCAAGAGACCCAGTACTTC. This sequence encodes CASSQYTGGQETQYF.

The chain uses TRBV5-1 and TRBJ1-6; TRBD1 might be the D (6 bases). From germline, CDR1 is SGHRS and CDR2 YFSETQ. The CDR3 has 14 residues. V was trimmed by 0 bases and J by 10 bases, leaving 11 bases between them. DNA of the CDR3: TGCGCCAGCAGCTTGGAACAGGGTGACTCACCCCTCCACTTT. Its translation is CASSLEQGDSPLHF.

This clone has a handful of counts. The chain couples TRBV27 to TRBJ1-6; no reliable D call. CDR1 MNHEY and CDR2 SMNVEV come from the germline V gene (reference sequence). V shed 7 bases and J shed 6 bases, with 13 bases lying between them. This CDR3 has 14 amino acids. The CDR3 protein is CASTSDGFNSPLHF. CDR3 nucleotides: TGTGCCAGCACGTCGGACGGATTTAATTCACCCCTCCACTTT.

In its sample, this clone was seen a few times. The chain couples TRBV19 to TRBJ1-1; D remains ambiguous. Trimming left V 4 bases short and J 5 bases short, with 11 bases between. This CDR3 contains 13 residues. Germline V lookup: CDR1 LNHDA, CDR2 SQIVND (reference sequence). CDR3 in DNA: TGTGCCAGTAGTACGGCGGGTAGGACTGAAGCTTTCTTT. It codes for CASSTAGRTEAFF.

The chain is built from TRBV2 and TRBJ1-1; D is unclear. CDR3 length: 13 residues. Germline V lookup: CDR1 SNHLY, CDR2 FYNNEI. V dropped 8 bases and J dropped 3 bases, with 13 bases sitting between them. The CDR3 spells CASENVLYTEAFF. CDR3 coding DNA: TGTGCCAGCGAGAATGTGCTGTACACTGAAGCTTTCTTT.

The gene calls are TRBV27 and TRBJ2-7; no clear D. Germline values: CDR1 MNHEY, CDR2 SMNVEV (reference sequence). The V and J ends lost 2 bases and 3 bases respectively, with 11 bases between them. The CDR3 loop spans 14 amino acids. CDR3 residues: CASSLKGFDYEQYF. The CDR3 DNA sequence: TGTGCCAGCAGTTTAAAGGGTTTCGACTACGAGCAGTACTTC.

This rearrangement joins TRBV7-8 to TRBJ1-5, with TRBD1 matching over 7 bases. CDR1 and CDR2 (germline): SGHVS, FQNEAQ. This CDR3 contains 15 residues. V lost 5 bases, J lost 6 bases, and 10 bases stayed unmatched. CDR3: CASSPWDSDGQPQHF. DNA for the CDR3: TGTGCCAGCAGCCCATGGGACAGTGACGGTCAGCCCCAGCATTTT.

The chain employs TRBV30 and TRBJ1-5, with D possibly being TRBD1 (5 bases). From germline, CDR1 is GTSNPN and CDR2 SVGIG (reference sequence). V was trimmed by 1 base and J by 6 bases, leaving 10 bases between them. This CDR3 has 13 amino acids. The CDR3, as DNA: TGTGCCTGGAGTGGGGGGTTTAGTCAGCCCCAGCATTTT. Its protein product is CAWSGGFSQPQHF.

The V call is TRBV7-9, the J call TRBJ1-4, with no clear D. Trimming took off 4 bases at V and 8 bases at J, with 8 bases between the two ends. The CDR3 is made up of 12 amino acids. Germline V CDR1 and CDR2: SEHNR, FQNEAQ (reference sequence). DNA of the CDR3: TGTGCCAGCAGCTACAACCGCGAAAAACTGTTTTTT. This encodes CASSYNREKLFF. Based on the CDR3 plus reference TRBV7-9 and TRBJ1-4, the full variable domain is DTGVSQNPRHKITKRGQNVTFRCDPISEHNRLYWYRQTLGQGPEFLTYFQNEAQLEKSRLLSDRFSAERPKGSFSTLEIQRTEQGDSAMYLCASSYNREKLFFGSGTQLSVL.

This clone showed up just a few times. The rearrangement links TRBV6-5 to TRBJ2-7; 11 positions agree with TRBD2. Germline loops: CDR1 MNHEY, CDR2 SVGAGI. After removal of 5 bases from V and 5 bases from J, the junction contained 8 bases not matched to a gene. The CDR3 has 15 amino acids. This CDR3 reads CASSPPGLAAHEQYF. The CDR3 DNA is TGTGCCAGCAGTCCCCCGGGACTAGCGGCCCACGAGCAGTACTTC.

This clone occurred a few times. The chain has TRBV30 and TRBJ2-5; unclear D gene. CDR3 length equals 12 residues. Trimming pared 4 bases from V and 4 bases from J, leaving 10 bases between. Germline V lookup: CDR1 GTSNPN, CDR2 SVGIG (reference sequence). CDR3: CAWTPNVETQYF. In DNA, the CDR3 is TGTGCCTGGACCCCTAATGTAGAGACCCAGTACTTC.

The chain recombines TRBV13 with TRBJ2-2; D ambiguous. This CDR3 has 14 amino acids. Germline lookup yields CDR1 PRHDT and CDR2 FYEKMQ (reference sequence). Trimming removed 0 bases from V and 3 bases from J, with 5 bases in between. CDR3 in amino acids: CASSLGGYTGELFF. The CDR3 DNA follows: TGTGCCAGCAGCTTAGGAGGGTACACCGGGGAGCTGTTTTTT. Based on the CDR3 plus reference TRBV13 and TRBJ2-2, the full variable domain is AAGVIQSPRHLIKEKRETATLKCYPIPRHDTVYWYQQGPGQDPQFLISFYEKMQSDKGSIPDRFSAQQFSDYHSELNMSSLELGDSALYFCASSLGGYTGELFFGEGSRLTVL.

This clone was seen only once. This chain links TRBV9 with TRBJ1-3, with 9 bases that match TRBD1. The CDR3 has 16 amino acids. Trimming at V came to 5 bases and at J to 0 bases, leaving 6 bases not matched to a gene. Germline CDR1 SGDLS, CDR2 YYNGEE. CDR3 DNA: TGTGCCAGCAGGGGACAGGGCCCGAGCTCTGGAAACACCATATATTTT. It translates to CASRGQGPSSGNTIYF.

This clone was seen a few times. This chain links TRBV10-1 with TRBJ1-1; D is possibly TRBD1 (6 bases). Deletions cut 0 bases from V and 7 bases from J, with 12 bases between. The CDR3 is 14 amino acids. From germline, CDR1 is WNHNN and CDR2 SYGVQD (reference sequence). CDR3 residues: CASSESLEGGEAFF. The CDR3 DNA is TGCGCCAGCAGTGAGTCCCTCGAAGGGGGTGAAGCTTTCTTT.

The V call is TRBV30, the J call TRBJ2-3; D possibly corresponds to TRBD1 (6 bases). Germline lookup yields CDR1 GTSNPN and CDR2 SVGIG (reference sequence). Trimming left V 5 bases short and J 3 bases short, with 15 bases between. The CDR3 totals 14 residues. The CDR3 protein is CAWVIQGGTDTQYF. CDR3 in DNA: TGTGCCTGGGTTATACAGGGCGGTACAGATACGCAGTATTTT.

The gene calls are TRBV29-1 and TRBJ2-7; D is unresolved. This CDR3 comprises 11 residues. V lost 3 bases to trimming and J lost 3 bases, with 6 bases between them. In germline, CDR1 is SQVTM, CDR2 ANQGSEA. CDR3 bases: TGCAGCGTTGAGTTGGACTACGAGCAGTACTTC. Amino acids: CSVELDYEQYF.

The chain joins TRBV10-3 to TRBJ2-5; tentatively, D is TRBD2 (5 bases). Between the trimmed V and J ends, which lost 7 bases and 5 bases, there was a span of 14 bases. Germline values: CDR1 ENHRY, CDR2 SYGVKD. The CDR3 covers 13 residues. DNA of the CDR3: TGTGCCATCAATTCCGGGGAGCGGGAGACCCAGTACTTC. This sequence encodes CAINSGERETQYF.

This clone was counted a few times. This chain links TRBV5-5 with TRBJ2-3, with D possibly TRBD2 on 5 matching bases. The CDR3 runs to 14 residues. Germline V gene data show CDR1 as SGHKS and CDR2 as YYEKEE (reference sequence). The V end was cut by 0 bases, the J end by 0 bases, with 5 bases between. The DNA of the CDR3 is TGTGCCAGCAGCTTGGAGCGGAGCACAGATACGCAGTATTTT. It encodes CASSLERSTDTQYF.

The V and J genes are TRBV6-1 and TRBJ1-1; D remains unclear. CDR3 length equals 13 residues. Germline loops: CDR1 MNHNS, CDR2 SASEGT. V dropped 5 bases and J dropped 0 bases, with 7 bases sitting between them. Here the CDR3 reads CASSLRMNTEAFF. For the CDR3, the DNA is TGTGCCAGCAGTCTTCGAATGAACACTGAAGCTTTCTTT.

This chain links TRBV10-3 with TRBJ1-1; perhaps TRBD1 as D (6 bases). The CDR3 runs to 12 residues. Germline V gene data show CDR1 as ENHRY and CDR2 as SYGVKD. CDR3 bases: TGTGCGGGGGCTCACATGAACACTGAAGCTTTCTTT. Amino acid sequence: CAGAHMNTEAFF.

This clone was found a few times. This CDR3 reads CASSIDGISGNTIYF. The CDR3 region has the DNA TGTGCCAGTAGTATAGACGGGATCTCTGGAAACACCATATATTTT. The rearrangement uses TRBV19 and TRBJ1-3; no definite D call. CDR3 length equals 15 residues. CDR1 and CDR2 from the germline V gene are LNHDA and SQIVND (reference sequence). V was trimmed by 0 bases and J by 0 bases, leaving 6 bases between them.

This rearrangement joins TRBV6-1 to TRBJ2-3; TRBD1 agrees at 7 bases. CDR3 length: 17 amino acids. Trimming took 4 bases from V and 4 from J; bases not matched to a gene: 14. The V gene's germline CDR1 is MNHNS and CDR2 SASEGT. Here the CDR3 DNA reads TGTGCCAGCAGTGTAGGAGAGGGGGCGATTCTCGCAGATACGCAGTATTTT. Its translation: CASSVGEGAILADTQYF.

The chain links TRBV18 to TRBJ1-1; 8 bases line up with TRBD1. Germline trimming cut 3 bases from V and 2 bases from J; bases unmatched to any gene: 2. The CDR3 consists of 14 residues. Germline assignment: CDR1 KGHSH and CDR2 LQKENI. CDR3 DNA: TGTGCCAGCTCACCCGGACAGGGAAACACTGAAGCTTTCTTT. It encodes CASSPGQGNTEAFF.

J is TRBJ1-3 and V is TRBV30; TRBD1 matches at 7 bases. There are 14 residues in the CDR3. The V gene's germline CDR1 is GTSNPN and CDR2 SVGIG (reference sequence). With V trimmed by 5 bases and J by 4 bases, 8 bases remained unmatched. CDR3 nucleotide sequence: TGTGCCTGGGGGCAAGGGACAGCGGGAAACACCATATATTTT. This translates into CAWGQGTAGNTIYF.

This clone was found a few times. This sequence joins TRBV4-1 and TRBJ1-6; 8 bases match TRBD1. Germline lookup yields CDR1 MGHRA and CDR2 YSYEKL. The CDR3 has 15 amino acids. V dropped 3 bases and J dropped 5; count of bases not matched to a gene: 3. CDR3 sequence: CASSQPTGDNSPLHF. In DNA, the CDR3 is TGCGCCAGCAGCCAGCCGACAGGGGATAATTCACCCCTCCACTTT.

V gene TRBV10-3 combines with J gene TRBJ2-6; 9 nucleotides line up with TRBD1. Germline values: CDR1 ENHRY, CDR2 SYGVKD. The CDR3 extends over 16 amino acids. Trimming cost V 7 bases and J 2 bases; bases outside gene matches: 6. CDR3 protein: CAINPDRGAGANVLTF. CDR3 DNA: TGTGCCATCAACCCGGACAGGGGAGCTGGGGCCAACGTCCTGACTTTC.

The gene calls are TRBV6-6 and TRBJ2-5; either TRBD1 or TRBD2 may fit D (6 bases each). Germline CDR1 is MNHNY and CDR2 is SVGAGI (reference sequence). CDR3 length: 14 amino acids. Trimming shortened V by 2 bases and J by 5 bases, and 12 bases separated the two germline ends. The CDR3: CASSYPGGGETQYF. The CDR3 DNA reads as TGTGCCAGCAGTTACCCTGGAGGGGGGGAGACCCAGTACTTC.

V and J are TRBV4-1 and TRBJ2-1, with a possible D match to TRBD2 (6 bases). Germline V gene data show CDR1 as MGHRA and CDR2 as YSYEKL. CDR3 length equals 17 residues. Trimming shortened V by 2 bases and J by 3 bases, and 17 bases separated the two germline ends. CDR3 coding DNA: TGCGCCAGCAGCCAATTTGGGGTTCCGGGGGTCTACAATGAGCAGTTCTTC. Encoded protein: CASSQFGVPGVYNEQFF.

There are a few counts of this clone. V is TRBV7-8 and J is TRBJ1-6; 7 positions match TRBD1. The CDR3 runs to 14 residues. With 4 bases clipped from V and 8 bases from J, the junction kept 5 bases outside the gene matches. CDR1 and CDR2 (germline): SGHVS, FQNEAQ. CDR3 in amino acids: CASSYTGVDSPLHF. CDR3 coding DNA: TGTGCCAGCAGCTACACAGGGGTGGATTCACCCCTCCACTTT.

This chain joins TRBV5-1 and TRBJ2-3, with TRBD2 matching over 7 bases. The trim removed 0 bases at V and 4 bases at J, leaving 5 bases unmatched. Germline V gene sequence: CDR1 SGHRS, CDR2 YFSETQ. This CDR3 has 15 residues. CDR3 protein: CASSLALGGADTQYF. In nucleotides, the CDR3 is TGCGCCAGCAGCTTGGCGCTGGGGGGGGCAGATACGCAGTATTTT. The whole variable domain, filled in from reference TRBV5-1 and TRBJ2-3, reads KAGVTQTPRYLIKTRGQQVTLSCSPISGHRSVSWYQQTPGQGLQFLFEYFSETQRNKGNFPGRFSGRQFSNSRSEMNVSTLELGDSALYLCASSLALGGADTQYFGPGTRLTVL.

This clone was picked up a small number of times. The chain has TRBV9 and TRBJ2-4; D perhaps matches TRBD1 (5 bases). The CDR3 contains 11 residues. V gave up 4 bases and J gave up 8 bases, with 7 bases separating them. CDR1 SGDLS and CDR2 YYNGEE come from the germline V gene. The CDR3 loop is CASSLGDIQYF. The CDR3 DNA reads as TGTGCCAGCAGCCTAGGGGACATTCAGTACTTC.